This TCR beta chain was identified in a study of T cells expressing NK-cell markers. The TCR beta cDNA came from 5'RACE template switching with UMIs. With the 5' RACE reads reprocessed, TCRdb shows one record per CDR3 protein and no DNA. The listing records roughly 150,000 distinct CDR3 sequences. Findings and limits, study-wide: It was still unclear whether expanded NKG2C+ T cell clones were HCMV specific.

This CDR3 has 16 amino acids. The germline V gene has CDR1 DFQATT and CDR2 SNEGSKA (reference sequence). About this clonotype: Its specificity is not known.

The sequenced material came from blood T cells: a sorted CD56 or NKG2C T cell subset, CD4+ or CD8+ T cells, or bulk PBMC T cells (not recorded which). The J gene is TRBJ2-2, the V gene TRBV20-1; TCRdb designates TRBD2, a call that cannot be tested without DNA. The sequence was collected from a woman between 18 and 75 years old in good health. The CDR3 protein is CSANPWNSVNTGELFF.